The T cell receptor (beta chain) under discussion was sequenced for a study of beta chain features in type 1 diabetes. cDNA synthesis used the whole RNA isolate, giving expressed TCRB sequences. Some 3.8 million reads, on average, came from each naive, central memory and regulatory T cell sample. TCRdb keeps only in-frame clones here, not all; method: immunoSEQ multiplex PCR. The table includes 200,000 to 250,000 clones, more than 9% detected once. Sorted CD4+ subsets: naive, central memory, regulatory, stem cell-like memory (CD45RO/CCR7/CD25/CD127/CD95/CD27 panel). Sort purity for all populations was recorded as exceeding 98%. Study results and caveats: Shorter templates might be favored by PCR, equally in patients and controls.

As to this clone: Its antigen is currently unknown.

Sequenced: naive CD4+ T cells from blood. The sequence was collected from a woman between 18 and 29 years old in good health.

The CDR3 region has the DNA TGTGCCAGCAGCGTAGTTGAAGGGGGTGGCTACACCTTC. Protein sequence: CASSVVEGGGYTF. V is TRBV9 and J is TRBJ1-2; tentative D call: TRBD1 (6 bases). The germline CDR1 and CDR2 sequences are SGDLS and YYNGEE. This CDR3 has 13 residues. Trimming removed 0 bases from V and 7 bases from J, with 10 bases in between.